This T cell receptor (beta chain) was observed in a study of CD8+ T cells in alopecia areata. Study-level results: Tofacitinib significantly lowered scalp clonality and expanded CD8+ clones among the top 100. Many expanded lesional clones stayed in scalp and blood while on tofacitinib.

CDR3 length: 13 residues. Unmatched junction bases numbered 3, after V lost 7 bases and J lost 6 bases. In germline, CDR1 is SQVTM, CDR2 ANQGSEA. Treatment indicated: oral pan-JAK inhibitor, 5-10 mg twice daily. Sequencing templates came from extracted RNA that was reverse transcribed into cDNA. Here immunoSEQ multiplex PCR was the method, and the copy in TCRdb shows in-frame clones only, minus some. The table shows tens of thousands of clones, with about 45% occurring only once. This clone was recorded a few times. The antigen is not known. The TCR comes from a human donor with alopecia areata. The source material was CD8+ T cells sorted from blood, sampled between weeks 36 and 40, from a patient treated with tofacitinib. The chain has TRBV29-1 and TRBJ2-1; 13 bases are shared with TRBD2. As DNA, the CDR3 is TGCAGCGCCCGACTAGCGGGAGGCAATGAGCAGTTCTTC. Its translation: CSARLAGGNEQFF.